The 20 T cell receptor beta chains listed next were all sequenced from one sample in a study of beta chain features in type 1 diabetes. These receptors are not linked to any known antigen. Overall study findings and caveats: Type 1 diabetes patients had moderately but significantly shorter TCRB CDR3s in all four CD4+ subsets.

Reverse transcribing all isolated RNA meant expressed TCRB transcripts were sequenced. Sequencing was performed with immunoSEQ multiplex PCR; in TCRdb, only in-frame clones are kept and a portion is missing. The sample lists hundreds of thousands of clones, around 9.9% occurring once. Sequencing was done on a sample of naive CD4+ T cells from blood. The receptors stem from a man aged 30 to 45 with type 1 diabetes.

V usage is TRBV5-4 and J usage is TRBJ2-1; 7 bases are a match to TRBD2. The CDR3 contains 13 residues. With 3 bases clipped from V and 9 bases from J, the junction kept 6 bases outside the gene matches. Germline V lookup: CDR1 SGHNT, CDR2 YYREEE (reference sequence). The CDR3 coding sequence is TGTGCCAGCAGCTGGTCGGCTAGCGGTGAGCAGTTCTTC. Amino acids: CASSWSASGEQFF.

This clone was detected only a few times. V and J are TRBV7-9 and TRBJ1-1; TRBD1 aligns across 7 bases. Germline V CDR1 and CDR2: SEHNR, FQNEAQ (reference sequence). This CDR3 has 13 amino acids. J gave up 5 bases and V 4 bases, and 4 bases lay outside the gene matches. The CDR3 DNA reads TGTGCCAGCAGCTCAACAGGGGTTACTGAAGCTTTCTTT. It specifies CASSSTGVTEAFF.

This clone was picked up a small number of times. The rearrangement links TRBV29-1 to TRBJ2-6; maybe TRBD2 (5 bases). This CDR3 has 16 residues. Germline V CDR1 and CDR2: SQVTM, ANQGSEA. The V end was cut by 6 bases, the J end by 0 bases, with 15 bases between. The CDR3 is CSVRTHLSSGANVLTF. Here the CDR3 DNA reads TGCAGCGTCAGGACTCACTTAAGCTCTGGGGCCAACGTCCTGACTTTC.

This clone was seen more than once but under ten times. J is TRBJ2-2 and V is TRBV7-9; 11 bases map to TRBD2. The germline gives CDR1 SEHNR, CDR2 FQNEAQ (reference sequence). The CDR3 sequence is 17 residues long. The ends lost 3 bases at V and 1 base at J; junction bases unmatched: 4. In DNA, the CDR3 is TGTGCCAGCAGCTTGGCCGGGACTAGCGGGAACACCGGGGAGCTGTTTTTT. It yields the protein CASSLAGTSGNTGELFF.

This clone has only a few counts. The chain carries TRBV19 and TRBJ1-5, with D maybe TRBD1 (5 bases). The V end lost 4 bases, the J end lost 9 bases, and 13 bases lay between the germline ends. The CDR3 runs 13 residues. Germline values: CDR1 LNHDA, CDR2 SQIVND (reference sequence). The CDR3 bases are TGTGCCAGTAGTACCCTATTCCAGGGGCCCCAGCATTTT. Its translation is CASSTLFQGPQHF.

The gene calls are TRBV30 and TRBJ1-5, with 8 bases that match TRBD1. With 7 bases clipped from V and 4 bases from J, the junction kept 6 bases outside the gene matches. Germline loops: CDR1 GTSNPN, CDR2 SVGIG (reference sequence). The CDR3 sequence is 13 residues long. The CDR3 is CAFRDRRNQPQHF. CDR3 nucleotide sequence: TGTGCCTTCCGGGACAGGAGGAATCAGCCCCAGCATTTT.

This clone was seen more than once but under ten times. The rearrangement uses TRBV7-9 and TRBJ2-1, with D unclear. Germline values: CDR1 SEHNR, CDR2 FQNEAQ (reference sequence). The CDR3 length is 11 residues. Trimming cost V 3 bases and J 5 bases, with 2 bases left between them. CDR3 amino acids: CASSFNNEQFF. The CDR3 bases are TGTGCCAGCAGCTTTAACAATGAGCAGTTCTTC.

This sequence joins TRBV7-9 and TRBJ1-2; a possible D gene is TRBD1 (6 bases). The CDR3 consists of 16 residues. V was pared by 5 bases and J by 4 bases, with 20 bases between. Germline assignment: CDR1 SEHNR and CDR2 FQNEAQ (reference sequence). This chain's CDR3 is CASSPAGQGTVYGYTF. The CDR3 coding sequence is TGTGCCAGCAGCCCCGCAGGGCAGGGGACGGTCTATGGCTACACCTTC.

V and J are TRBV5-6 and TRBJ1-6; 10 nucleotides align to TRBD1. The CDR3 has 14 amino acids. Germline CDR1 reads SGHDT; CDR2 reads YYEEEE. After removal of 4 bases from V and 9 bases from J, the junction contained 4 bases not matched to a gene. Written as DNA, the CDR3 is TGTGCCAGCAGCACGGGACAGGGGACTTCACCCCTCCACTTT. Its protein product is CASSTGQGTSPLHF.

This chain joins TRBV18 and TRBJ2-5; TRBD2 matches 9 bases. The CDR3 length is 14 residues. CDR1 is KGHSH and CDR2 is LQKENI in the germline V gene. V shed 2 bases and J 3 bases; nucleotides not matched to a gene: 1. The CDR3 DNA reads as TGTGCCAGCTCACCAAGACTAGCGGAAGAGACCCAGTACTTC. Protein product: CASSPRLAEETQYF.

This clone was picked up a small number of times. V gene TRBV2 combines with J gene TRBJ2-7, with 8 nucleotides matching TRBD1. The CDR3 contains 15 residues. In germline, CDR1 is SNHLY, CDR2 FYNNEI. The ends lost 6 bases at V and 1 base at J; junction bases unmatched: 8. Here the CDR3 DNA reads TGTGCCAGCAGCGTTGACAGGGGTTTGTCCTACGAGCAGTACTTC. Encoded protein: CASSVDRGLSYEQYF.

This clone was observed a handful of times. This rearrangement joins TRBV30 to TRBJ1-5; D is perhaps TRBD1 (5 bases). The CDR3 extends over 12 amino acids. Germline CDR1 reads GTSNPN; CDR2 reads SVGIG (reference sequence). Deletions cut 4 bases from V and 6 bases from J, with 10 bases between. CDR3 DNA sequence: TGTGCCTGGAACGGGGGTGGTCAGCCCCAGCATTTT. Protein: CAWNGGGQPQHF.

This chain links TRBV7-9 with TRBJ2-7; a possible D gene is TRBD2 (6 bases). Germline values: CDR1 SEHNR, CDR2 FQNEAQ (reference sequence). This CDR3 spans 12 amino acids. V was clipped by 4 bases and J by 4 bases, with 8 bases between them. The CDR3 is CASSSEGYEQYF. The CDR3 DNA follows: TGTGCCAGCAGCTCGGAGGGGTACGAGCAGTACTTC. The whole variable domain, remainder taken from reference TRBV7-9 and TRBJ2-7, is DTGVSQNPRHKITKRGQNVTFRCDPISEHNRLYWYRQTLGQGPEFLTYFQNEAQLEKSRLLSDRFSAERPKGSFSTLEIQRTEQGDSAMYLCASSSEGYEQYFGPGTRLTVT.

The table lists this clone with a few counts. The gene calls are TRBV29-1 and TRBJ2-7; 8 bases line up with TRBD1. V lost 6 bases and J lost 1; bases outside the gene matches: 8. The germline V gene encodes CDR1 SQVTM and CDR2 ANQGSEA. The CDR3 extends over 14 amino acids. The CDR3 loop is CSVRAGGSSYEQYF. The CDR3 coding sequence is TGCAGCGTCCGGGCAGGGGGCTCTTCCTACGAGCAGTACTTC.

The V gene is TRBV4-2, the J gene TRBJ2-7, with a possible D match to TRBD1 (6 bases). Per germline, CDR1 LGHNA and CDR2 YNFKEQ. Trimming took 3 bases from V and 3 from J, leaving 15 bases between them. The CDR3 contains 15 residues. The CDR3 sequence is CASSQGQGLFYEQYF. As DNA, the CDR3 is TGTGCCAGCAGCCAGGGCCAGGGGCTCTTCTACGAGCAGTACTTC.

The chain couples TRBV18 to TRBJ2-1; D is unclear. Germline CDR1 and CDR2: KGHSH and LQKENI. V shed 5 bases and J shed 6 bases, with 17 bases lying between them. The CDR3 loop spans 15 amino acids. The CDR3 sequence: CASSSQGVVGNEQFF. The DNA for the CDR3 is TGTGCCAGCTCATCACAAGGAGTAGTGGGCAATGAGCAGTTCTTC.

This clone was seen only a few times. The chain couples TRBV4-3 to TRBJ2-7; 12 bases align to TRBD2. The germline gives CDR1 LGHNA, CDR2 YSLEER. CDR3 size: 16 residues. J lost 2 bases, V lost 1 base, and 3 bases had no gene match. In nucleotides, the CDR3 is TGCGCCAGCAGCCAAGGGGCTAGCGGGGGGGCCTACGAGCAGTACTTC. Protein: CASSQGASGGAYEQYF.

This clone was counted between two and nine times. The chain carries TRBV4-1 and TRBJ2-2; perhaps TRBD2 as D (6 bases). Per the germline V gene, CDR1 is MGHRA and CDR2 is YSYEKL. This CDR3 has 13 amino acids. V dropped 0 bases and J dropped 14 bases, with 13 bases sitting between them. The CDR3 spells CASSQERGGRLFF. The DNA for the CDR3 is TGCGCCAGCAGCCAAGAGAGGGGAGGAAGACTGTTTTTT.

This chain uses TRBV7-3 with TRBJ2-3, with D possibly TRBD2 on 6 matching bases. The CDR3 has 13 residues. With 8 bases removed from V and 0 bases from J, the gap between germline ends came to 9 bases. Germline lookup yields CDR1 SGHTA and CDR2 FQGTGA. The CDR3 DNA reads as TGTGCCAGCCGGGACTCCAGCACAGATACGCAGTATTTT. It translates to CASRDSSTDTQYF.

This clone turned up a few times. This chain joins TRBV18 and TRBJ2-5, with 7 bases identical to TRBD1. CDR1 is KGHSH, CDR2 LQKENI, per germline. The V and J ends lost 6 bases and 0 bases, in that order; junction bases with no gene match: 10. This CDR3 spans 16 amino acids. This CDR3 reads CASSPRGQSNQETQYF. The CDR3 DNA sequence: TGTGCCAGCTCTCCGAGGGGACAGTCAAACCAAGAGACCCAGTACTTC.